What follows are 29 T cell receptor beta chains derived from one specimen sequenced in a study of blood T cells in healthy people across ages. The authors ran a second PCR of 7 to 11 cycles using a sample-barcoded 5' primer and a J-beta primer mix. Via MiXCR, TCRdb re-called the 5' RACE reads, giving one row per CDR3 protein. Of more than 700,000 distinct CDR3 sequences listed, 53% were seen once; the top ten hold under 50%. Sequences were obtained from blood. Every receptor here comes from a man at least 80 years old in good health.

The V gene is TRBV2, the J gene TRBJ2-1; D gene unclear. The V end lost 8 bases, the J end lost 5 bases, and 13 bases lay between the germline ends. The CDR3 is 13 amino acids. The germline gives CDR1 SNHLY, CDR2 FYNNEI. CDR3 nucleotides: TGTGCCAGCCGTAGTTTCCGGAACAATGAGCAGTTCTTC. This gives the protein CASRSFRNNEQFF.

The CDR3 sequence is CASSLDYYNEQYF. Written as DNA, the CDR3 is TGTGCCAGCAGCTTAGATTACTACAATGAGCAGTACTTC. This chain connects TRBV7-2 to TRBJ2-5; D remains ambiguous. Germline V gene sequence: CDR1 SGHTA, CDR2 FQGNSA. Trimming removed 1 base at V and 11 bases at J, with 14 bases between. This CDR3 region has 13 residues.

This chain links TRBV7-9 with TRBJ2-1, with unresolved D. V lost 7 bases to trimming and J lost 8 bases, with 15 bases between them. Germline loops: CDR1 SEHNR, CDR2 FQNEAQ (reference sequence). This CDR3 has 13 amino acids. The DNA for the CDR3 is TGTGCCAGCACCCCCTCCCAGACGGATGAGCAGTTCTTC. It translates to CASTPSQTDEQFF.

This clonotype was counted a few times. This rearrangement joins TRBV2 to TRBJ2-7, with D possibly being TRBD1 or TRBD2 (6 bases each). The CDR3 spans 14 residues. Germline values: CDR1 SNHLY, CDR2 FYNNEI. V was shortened by 4 bases and J by 2 bases, with 12 bases between the two germline ends. In nucleotides, the CDR3 is TGTGCCAGCAGTGTACGGGGGCCAACCTACGAGCAGTACTTC. As protein: CASSVRGPTYEQYF.

This clonotype was seen only a few times. This sequence joins TRBV12-3 or TRBV12-4 and TRBJ1-2, with unresolved D. CDR3 length: 13 amino acids. V gave up 5 bases and J gave up 4 bases, with 11 bases separating them. The CDR3 bases are TGTGCCAGCAGTCTACGGATCGTCTATGGCTACACCTTC. This gives the protein CASSLRIVYGYTF.

This clonotype was seen a single time. A read error may account for a junction end that differs from germline. J is TRBJ2-5 and V is TRBV20-1; a possible D gene is TRBD2 (7 bases). The CDR3 spans 14 residues. The germline gives CDR1 DFQATT, CDR2 SNEGSKA (reference sequence). The CDR3 DNA is TGCAGTGCCACACGGGGGGCGGGAGAAGAGTCCCAGTACTTC. This encodes CSATRGAGEESQYF.

As concerns this clonotype: Compared with germline, one end of the junction differs, possibly owing to a read error. This chain links TRBV10-3 with TRBJ2-7; 10 nucleotides line up with TRBD2. CDR3 length equals 15 residues. Germline V gene lookup returns CDR1 ENHRY and CDR2 SYGVKD. In nucleotides, the CDR3 is TGTGCCATCAGTGGGCGGCTAGCGGGAGTTTACGAGCAGAACTTC. As protein: CAISGRLAGVYEQNF.

This clonotype was picked up one time. The chain employs TRBV9 and TRBJ2-1, with 7 bases lining up with TRBD2. The CDR3 consists of 16 residues. The V gene's germline CDR1 is SGDLS and CDR2 YYNGEE. After removal of 4 bases from V and 1 base from J, the junction contained 8 bases not matched to a gene. CDR3 nucleotides: TGTGCCAGCAGCCCCGGCCTAGCGGTGTCCTACAATGAGCAGTTCTTC. This encodes CASSPGLAVSYNEQFF.

V usage is TRBV3-1 and J usage is TRBJ2-5, with D unresolved. Germline CDR1 reads LGHDT; CDR2 reads YNNKEL (reference sequence). CDR3 length: 14 residues. Trimming shortened V by 1 base and J by 0 bases, and 6 bases separated the two germline ends. Here the CDR3 DNA reads TGTGCCAGCAGCCAAGGGCGGTACCAAGAGACCCAGTACTTC. It encodes CASSQGRYQETQYF.

The table lists this clonotype with many counts. The chain has TRBV4-1 and TRBJ2-3, with 7 positions matching TRBD2. This CDR3 has 17 amino acids. Looked up from germline, CDR1 is MGHRA and CDR2 is YSYEKL. V shed 0 bases, J shed 14 bases, and the junction held 20 bases outside the gene matches. The CDR3 protein is CASSQDSGGSLGGYAYF. In DNA, the CDR3 is TGCGCCAGCAGCCAAGATAGCGGCGGGAGTCTTGGGGGATACGCGTATTTT.

The J gene is TRBJ2-5, the V gene TRBV14; D gene uncertain. Germline V gene lookup returns CDR1 SGHDN and CDR2 FVKESK. V shed 4 bases and J shed 0 bases, with 15 bases lying between them. The CDR3 extends over 16 amino acids. This chain's CDR3 is CASSPQAARNQETQYF. CDR3 in DNA: TGTGCCAGCAGCCCCCAGGCTGCGCGGAACCAAGAGACCCAGTACTTC.

Only one count was recorded for this clonotype. V and J are TRBV28 and TRBJ2-5, with a tentative D call TRBD1 (6 bases). The J call could be wrong; TRBJ2-7 is a better fit for the DNA end. CDR1 MDHEN and CDR2 SYDVKM come from the germline V gene. This CDR3 is 15 amino acids long. The CDR3 is CASSRQTGSIHEQYF. The DNA for the CDR3 is TGTGCCAGCAGTCGCCAAACAGGGAGTATCCACGAGCAGTACTTC.

This clonotype was recorded a few times. This rearrangement joins TRBV7-2 to TRBJ2-3; D ambiguous. This CDR3 spans 14 amino acids. Trimming left V 2 bases short and J 8 bases short, with 14 bases between. Looked up from germline, CDR1 is SGHTA and CDR2 is FQGNSA. CDR3 DNA: TGTGCCAGCAGCTTAAGCCAAAAAGGCGGTACGCAGTATTTT. Protein product: CASSLSQKGGTQYF.

The chain combines TRBV7-2 with TRBJ2-6; D is possibly TRBD2 (5 bases). Trimming removed 1 base from V and 0 bases from J, with 10 bases in between. The CDR3 is made up of 17 amino acids. Germline CDR1 and CDR2: SGHTA and FQGNSA. CDR3 region: CASSLVGAVSGANVLTF. CDR3 DNA: TGTGCCAGCAGCTTAGTGGGAGCAGTCTCTGGGGCCAACGTCCTGACTTTC.

This clonotype was found many times. A junction boundary mismatches the germline segment, possibly from a read error. The chain couples TRBV7-2 to TRBJ2-5; no definite D call. Germline V gives CDR1 SGHTA, CDR2 FQGNSA. The CDR3 extends over 11 amino acids. This CDR3 reads CASSLAETQYF. Here the CDR3 DNA reads TGCGCCAGCAGCTTGGCAGAGACCCAGTACTTC.

This clonotype appeared a few times. The V call is TRBV20-1, the J call TRBJ2-5; 12 nucleotides agree with TRBD2. CDR1 and CDR2 (germline): DFQATT, SNEGSKA (reference sequence). The CDR3 contains 15 residues. Trimming cost V 1 base and J 4 bases; bases outside gene matches: 4. The CDR3 is CSARVWTSGTETQYF. In DNA, the CDR3 is TGCAGTGCTAGAGTCTGGACTAGCGGGACAGAGACCCAGTACTTC.

This clonotype has just a few counts. The V and J genes are TRBV25-1 and TRBJ2-7, with no clear D. CDR3 length equals 13 residues. Germline CDR1 is MGHDK and CDR2 is SYGVNS. V was trimmed by 3 bases and J by 0 bases, leaving 6 bases between them. This CDR3 is CASSDFTSYEQYF. The CDR3 DNA sequence: TGTGCCAGCAGTGACTTCACCTCCTACGAGCAGTACTTC.

The chain is built from TRBV18 and TRBJ1-6; D gene unclear. The V gene's germline CDR1 is KGHSH and CDR2 LQKENI. Trimming left V 4 bases short and J 6 bases short, with 10 bases between. This CDR3 spans 14 amino acids. As DNA, the CDR3 is TGTGCCAGCTCACAGGACCAGTCTAATTCACCCCTCCACTTT. Its translation: CASSQDQSNSPLHF.

The V and J genes are TRBV7-2 and TRBJ2-7; a weak D match, TRBD2 (5 bases). V lost 1 base, J lost 2 bases, and 12 bases lay in between. The CDR3 runs to 15 residues. Germline V gene data show CDR1 as SGHTA and CDR2 as FQGNSA. CDR3: CASSLDGRGAYEQYF. The DNA for the CDR3 is TGTGCCAGCAGCTTAGACGGTCGGGGAGCCTACGAGCAGTACTTC. Full variable domain (outside the CDR3, taken from reference TRBV7-2 and TRBJ2-7): GAGVSQSPSNKVTEKGKDVELRCDPISGHTALYWYRQSLGQGLEFLIYFQGNSAPDKSGLPSDRFSAERTGGSVSTLTIQRTQQEDSAVYLCASSLDGRGAYEQYFGPGTRLTVT.

This clonotype was detected a few times. The genes are TRBV7-9 and TRBJ1-2; 8 bases match TRBD1. Germline V lookup: CDR1 SEHNR, CDR2 FQNEAQ (reference sequence). CDR3 length: 15 residues. The V segment lost 0 bases and the J segment 5 bases; nucleotides outside the gene matches: 5. Here the CDR3 DNA reads TGTGCCAGCAGCTTAGCCGGACAGGGTAGATATGGCTACACCTTC. Its protein product is CASSLAGQGRYGYTF.

The rearrangement links TRBV11-2 to TRBJ1-1; D is ambiguous. The CDR3 spans 14 residues. Trimming cost V 4 bases and J 5 bases, with 14 bases left between them. The germline V gene encodes CDR1 SGHAT and CDR2 FQNNGV. CDR3 sequence reads: CASSSPGPGTEAFF. The CDR3 DNA sequence: TGTGCCAGCAGCTCCCCGGGTCCGGGGACTGAAGCTTTCTTT.

The chain recombines TRBV3-1 with TRBJ1-2; no firm D call. Trimming left V 1 base short and J 4 bases short, with 1 base between. Germline CDR1 and CDR2: LGHDT and YNNKEL (reference sequence). The CDR3 is made up of 11 amino acids. The chain's CDR3 is CASSQGYGYTF. The CDR3 DNA sequence: TGTGCCAGCAGCCAAGGCTATGGCTACACCTTC.

The rearrangement uses TRBV6-5 and TRBJ2-5; TRBD2 agrees at 7 bases. The DNA end lines up better with TRBJ2-7; the J call may be wrong. Per germline, CDR1 MNHEY and CDR2 SVGAGI. The CDR3 is 16 residues long. The CDR3 is CASSYLSGVSRNEQYF. The CDR3 DNA reads TGTGCCAGCAGTTACTTAAGCGGGGTTTCTCGAAACGAGCAGTACTTC.

This rearrangement joins TRBV7-9 to TRBJ2-7; 9 bases line up with TRBD1. With 4 bases clipped from V and 5 bases from J, the junction kept 9 bases outside the gene matches. The CDR3 totals 15 residues. Germline V gene data show CDR1 as SEHNR and CDR2 as FQNEAQ (reference sequence). The CDR3 DNA is TGTGCCAGCAGCTGGACAGGGGCGATATCAGACGAGCAGTACTTC. It encodes CASSWTGAISDEQYF.

This clonotype was detected only a few times. This chain links TRBV4-1 with TRBJ1-2; possibly TRBD1 for D (6 bases). Germline-derived CDR1 and CDR2 are MGHRA and YSYEKL. V shed 1 base and J shed 1 base, with 13 bases lying between them. This CDR3 spans 16 amino acids. The CDR3 loop reads CASSQGMARGNYGYTF. CDR3 DNA: TGCGCCAGCAGCCAAGGAATGGCCAGGGGTAACTATGGCTACACCTTC.

This clonotype occurred a few times. The junction departs from germline at one end; a sequencing error may be responsible. This chain connects TRBV20-1 to TRBJ1-1; D call uncertain. The CDR3 spans 12 residues. The germline V gene encodes CDR1 DFQATT and CDR2 SNEGSKA (reference sequence). This chain's CDR3 is CSARDKGPEAFF. The CDR3 DNA reads TGCAGTGCTAGAGACAAAGGGCCTGAGGCTTTCTTT.

V and J are TRBV9 and TRBJ2-1, with D unclear. V gave up 4 bases and J gave up 10 bases, with 15 bases separating them. The CDR3 totals 13 residues. In germline, CDR1 is SGDLS, CDR2 YYNGEE. The CDR3 sequence is CASSPPLMREQFF. As DNA, the CDR3 is TGTGCCAGCAGCCCCCCTCTTATGCGGGAGCAGTTCTTC. Filled out from reference TRBV9 and TRBJ2-1, the complete variable domain reads DSGVTQTPKHLITATGQRVTLRCSPRSGDLSVYWYQQSLDQGLQFLIQYYNGEERAKGNILERFSAQQFPDLHSELNLSSLELGDSALYFCASSPPLMREQFFGPGTRLTVL.

V usage is TRBV29-1 and J usage is TRBJ2-2, with D possibly being TRBD1 or TRBD2 (5 bases each). V was pared by 4 bases and J by 4 bases, with 16 bases between. From germline, CDR1 is SQVTM and CDR2 ANQGSEA. This CDR3 spans 15 amino acids. Here the CDR3 reads CSVASVRGGTGELFF. The CDR3 DNA sequence: TGCAGCGTTGCTTCGGTACGGGGCGGCACCGGGGAGCTGTTTTTT.

The chain is built from TRBV19 and TRBJ1-5; 7 bases fit TRBD1. Germline V lookup: CDR1 LNHDA, CDR2 SQIVND (reference sequence). The V segment lost 5 bases and the J segment 2 bases; nucleotides outside the gene matches: 9. This CDR3 is built from 16 residues. The CDR3 sequence: CASSARTGGGNQPQHF. In DNA form, the CDR3 reads TGTGCCAGTAGTGCACGGACAGGCGGAGGCAATCAGCCCCAGCATTTT. The variable domain in full, with the rest retrieved from reference TRBV19 and TRBJ1-5, is DGGITQSPKYLFRKEGQNVTLSCEQNLNHDAMYWYRQDPGQGLRLIYYSQIVNDFQKGDIAEGYSVSREKKESFPLTVTSAQKNPTAFYLCASSARTGGGNQPQHFGDGTRLSIL.